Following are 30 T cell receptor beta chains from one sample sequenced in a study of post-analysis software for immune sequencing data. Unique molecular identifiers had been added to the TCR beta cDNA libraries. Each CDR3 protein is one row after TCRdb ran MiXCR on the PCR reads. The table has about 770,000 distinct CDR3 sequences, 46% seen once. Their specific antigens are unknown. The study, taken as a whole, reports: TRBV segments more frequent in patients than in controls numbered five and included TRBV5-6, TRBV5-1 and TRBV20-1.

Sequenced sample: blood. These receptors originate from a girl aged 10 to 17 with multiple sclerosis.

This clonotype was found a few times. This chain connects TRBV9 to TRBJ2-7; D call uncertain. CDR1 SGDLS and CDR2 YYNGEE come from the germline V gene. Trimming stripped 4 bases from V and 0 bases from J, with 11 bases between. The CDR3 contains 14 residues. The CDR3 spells CASSSTASSYEQYF. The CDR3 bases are TGTGCCAGCAGCTCAACTGCGAGCTCCTACGAGCAGTACTTC.

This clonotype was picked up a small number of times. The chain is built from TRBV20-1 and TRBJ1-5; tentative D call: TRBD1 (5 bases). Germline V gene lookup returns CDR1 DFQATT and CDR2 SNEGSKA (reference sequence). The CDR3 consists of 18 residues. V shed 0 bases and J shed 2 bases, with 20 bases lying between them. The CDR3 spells CSARDVADIPWGNQPQHF. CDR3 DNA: TGCAGTGCTAGAGATGTTGCGGACATCCCGTGGGGCAATCAGCCCCAGCATTTT.

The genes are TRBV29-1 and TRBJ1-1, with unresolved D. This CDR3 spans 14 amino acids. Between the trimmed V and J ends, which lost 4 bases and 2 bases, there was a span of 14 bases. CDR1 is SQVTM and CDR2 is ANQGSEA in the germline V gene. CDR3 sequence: CSVGVKGTNTEAFF. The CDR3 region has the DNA TGCAGCGTTGGAGTCAAGGGTACTAACACTGAAGCTTTCTTT.

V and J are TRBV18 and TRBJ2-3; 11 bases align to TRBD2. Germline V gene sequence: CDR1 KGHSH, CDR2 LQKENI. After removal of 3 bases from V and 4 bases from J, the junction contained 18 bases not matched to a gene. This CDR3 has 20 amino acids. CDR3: CASSPNRIKTSGIWADTQYF. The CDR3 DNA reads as TGTGCCAGCTCACCCAACCGAATCAAGACTAGCGGGATTTGGGCAGATACGCAGTATTTT.

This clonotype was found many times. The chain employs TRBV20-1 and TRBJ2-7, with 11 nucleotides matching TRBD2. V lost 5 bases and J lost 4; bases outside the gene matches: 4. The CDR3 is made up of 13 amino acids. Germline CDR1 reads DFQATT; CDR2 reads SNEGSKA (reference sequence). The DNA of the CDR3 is TGCAGTGCTCCTACTAGCGGGAGTTACGAGCAGTACTTC. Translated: CSAPTSGSYEQYF.

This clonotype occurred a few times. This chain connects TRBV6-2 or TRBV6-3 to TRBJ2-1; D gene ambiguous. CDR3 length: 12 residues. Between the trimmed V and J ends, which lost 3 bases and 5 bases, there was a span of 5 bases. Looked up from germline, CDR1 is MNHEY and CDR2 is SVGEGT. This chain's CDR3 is CASSYTDNEQFF. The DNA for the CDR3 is TGTGCCAGCAGTTATACCGACAATGAGCAGTTCTTC.

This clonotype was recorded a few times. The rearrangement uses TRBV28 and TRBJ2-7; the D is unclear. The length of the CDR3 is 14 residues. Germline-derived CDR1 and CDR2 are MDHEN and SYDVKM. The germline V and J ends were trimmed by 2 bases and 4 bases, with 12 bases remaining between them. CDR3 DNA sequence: TGTGCCAGCAGTTTACTCCAGGAAGGGTACGAGCAGTACTTC. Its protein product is CASSLLQEGYEQYF.

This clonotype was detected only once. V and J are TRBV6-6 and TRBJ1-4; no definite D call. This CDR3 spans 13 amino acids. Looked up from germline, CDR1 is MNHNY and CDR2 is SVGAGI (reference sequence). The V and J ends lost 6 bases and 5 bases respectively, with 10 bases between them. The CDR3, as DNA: TGTGCCAGCAGGCCAGACGGGAATGAAAAACTGTTTTTT. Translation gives CASRPDGNEKLFF.

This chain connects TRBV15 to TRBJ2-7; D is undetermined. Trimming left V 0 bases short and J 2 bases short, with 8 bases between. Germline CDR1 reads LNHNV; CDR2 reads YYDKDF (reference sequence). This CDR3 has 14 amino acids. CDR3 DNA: TGTGCCACCAGCAGAGATAGGGTCCCCTACGAGCAGTACTTC. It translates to CATSRDRVPYEQYF.

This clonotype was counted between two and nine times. The CDR3 loop reads CASSSRAEETQYF. As DNA, the CDR3 is TGTGCCAGCAGTTCTAGAGCGGAAGAGACCCAGTACTTC. The chain uses TRBV6-2 or TRBV6-3 and TRBJ2-5, with D maybe TRBD2 (5 bases). Per the germline V gene, CDR1 is MNHEY and CDR2 is SVGEGT. V lost 4 bases to trimming and J lost 3 bases, with 9 bases between them. The CDR3 length is 13 residues.

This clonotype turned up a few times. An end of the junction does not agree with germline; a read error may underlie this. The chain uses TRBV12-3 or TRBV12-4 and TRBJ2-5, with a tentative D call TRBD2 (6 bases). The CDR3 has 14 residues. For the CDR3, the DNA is TGTGCCAGCAGTCCCCCCGGGAGTAAAGAGACTCAGTACTTC. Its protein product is CASSPPGSKETQYF.

CDR3: CASSLADPGTYEQYF. CDR3 in DNA: TGTGCCAGCAGTTTGGCGGACCCAGGGACCTACGAGCAGTACTTC. The gene calls are TRBV12-3 or TRBV12-4 and TRBJ2-7; TRBD1 might be the D (5 bases). Trimming took 3 bases from V and 2 from J, leaving 14 bases between them. This CDR3 spans 15 amino acids.

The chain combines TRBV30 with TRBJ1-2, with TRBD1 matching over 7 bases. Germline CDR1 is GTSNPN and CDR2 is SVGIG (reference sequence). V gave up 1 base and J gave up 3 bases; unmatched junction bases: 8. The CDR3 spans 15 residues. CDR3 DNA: TGTGCCTGGAGTGGCGCCCCCCAGGGGGACTATGGCTACACCTTC. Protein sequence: CAWSGAPQGDYGYTF.

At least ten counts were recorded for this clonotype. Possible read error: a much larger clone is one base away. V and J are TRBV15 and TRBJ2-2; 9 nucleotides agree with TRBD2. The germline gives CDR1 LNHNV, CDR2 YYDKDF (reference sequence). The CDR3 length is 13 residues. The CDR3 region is CATSTIAGEERFF. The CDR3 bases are TGTGCCACCAGCACAATAGCGGGAGAGGAGCGGTTTTTT. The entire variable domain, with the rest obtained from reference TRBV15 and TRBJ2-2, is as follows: DAMVIQNPRYQVTQFGKPVTLSCSQTLNHNVMYWYQQKSSQAPKLLFHYYDKDFNNEADTPDNFQSRRPNTSFCFLDIRSPGLGDTAMYLCATSTIAGEERFFGEGSRLTVL.

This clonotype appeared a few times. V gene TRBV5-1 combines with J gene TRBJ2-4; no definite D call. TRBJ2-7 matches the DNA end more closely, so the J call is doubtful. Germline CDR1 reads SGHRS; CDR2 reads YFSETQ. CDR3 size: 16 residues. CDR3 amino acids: CASSLGAPGISYEQYF. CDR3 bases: TGCGCCAGCAGCTTGGGGGCGCCCGGAATATCCTACGAGCAGTACTTC.

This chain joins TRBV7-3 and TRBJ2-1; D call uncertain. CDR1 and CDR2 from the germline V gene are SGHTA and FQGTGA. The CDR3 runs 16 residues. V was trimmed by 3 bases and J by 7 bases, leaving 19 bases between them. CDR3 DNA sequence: TGTGCCAGCAGCTTCGAGGTTTCATCCTTTCGTAATGAGCAGTTCTTC. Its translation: CASSFEVSSFRNEQFF. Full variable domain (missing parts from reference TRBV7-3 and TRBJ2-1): GAGVSQTPSNKVTEKGKYVELRCDPISGHTALYWYRQSLGQGPEFLIYFQGTGAADDSGLPNDRFFAVRPEGSVSTLKIQRTERGDSAVYLCASSFEVSSFRNEQFFGPGTRLTVL.

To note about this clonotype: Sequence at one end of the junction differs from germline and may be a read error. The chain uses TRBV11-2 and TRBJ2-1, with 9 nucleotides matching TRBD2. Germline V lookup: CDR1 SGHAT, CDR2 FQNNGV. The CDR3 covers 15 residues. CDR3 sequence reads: CASTRTSDHYNEQFF. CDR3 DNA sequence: TGCGCCAGCACCCGGACTAGCGACCACTACAATGAGCAGTTCTTC.

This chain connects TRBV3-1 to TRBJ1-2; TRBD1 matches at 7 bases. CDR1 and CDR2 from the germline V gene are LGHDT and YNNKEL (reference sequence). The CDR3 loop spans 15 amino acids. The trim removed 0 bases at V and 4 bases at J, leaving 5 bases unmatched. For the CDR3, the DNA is TGTGCCAGCAGCCAAGACACTACAGGGGCCTATGGCTACACCTTC. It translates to CASSQDTTGAYGYTF.

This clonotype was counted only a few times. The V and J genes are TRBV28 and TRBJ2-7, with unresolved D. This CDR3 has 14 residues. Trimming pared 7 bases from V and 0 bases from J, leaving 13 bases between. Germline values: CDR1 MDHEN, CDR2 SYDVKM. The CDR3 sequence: CASIPRGASYEQYF. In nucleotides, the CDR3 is TGTGCCAGCATCCCCCGCGGTGCCTCCTACGAGCAGTACTTC.

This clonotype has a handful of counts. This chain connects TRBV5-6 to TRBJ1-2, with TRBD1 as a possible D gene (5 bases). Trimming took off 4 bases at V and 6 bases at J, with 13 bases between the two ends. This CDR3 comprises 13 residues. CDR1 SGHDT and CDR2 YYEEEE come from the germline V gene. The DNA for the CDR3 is TGTGCCAGCAGCCCGGTGGGGGGGGATGGCTACACCTTC. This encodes CASSPVGGDGYTF.

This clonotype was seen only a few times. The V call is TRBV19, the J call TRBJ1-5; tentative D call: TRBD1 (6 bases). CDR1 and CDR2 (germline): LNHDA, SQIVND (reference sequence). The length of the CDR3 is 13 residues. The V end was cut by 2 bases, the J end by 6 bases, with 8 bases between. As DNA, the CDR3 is TGTGCCAGTAGTATAACCAGGGGTCAGCCCCAGCATTTT. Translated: CASSITRGQPQHF.

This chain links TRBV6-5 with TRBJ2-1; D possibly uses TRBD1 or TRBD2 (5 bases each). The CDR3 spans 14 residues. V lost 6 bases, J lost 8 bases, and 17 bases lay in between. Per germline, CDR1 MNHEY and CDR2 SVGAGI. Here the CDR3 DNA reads TGTGCCAGCAGCGGAATCTTACAGGAGGATGAGCAGTTCTTC. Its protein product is CASSGILQEDEQFF.

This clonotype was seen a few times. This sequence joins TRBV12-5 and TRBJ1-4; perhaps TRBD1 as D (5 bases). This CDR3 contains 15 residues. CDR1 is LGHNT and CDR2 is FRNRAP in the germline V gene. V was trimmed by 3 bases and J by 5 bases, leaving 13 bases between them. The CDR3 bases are TGTGCTAGTGGTTTTGAAGGGGCAGGGAATGAAAAACTGTTTTTT. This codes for CASGFEGAGNEKLFF.

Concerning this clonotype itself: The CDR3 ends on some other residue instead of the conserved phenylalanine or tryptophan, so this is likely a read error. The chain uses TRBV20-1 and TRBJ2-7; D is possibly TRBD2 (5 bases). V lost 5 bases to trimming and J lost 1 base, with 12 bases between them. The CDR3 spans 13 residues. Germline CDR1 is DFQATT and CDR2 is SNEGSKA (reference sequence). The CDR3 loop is CSAPDGGSYEQYC. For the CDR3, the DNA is TGCAGTGCTCCGGACGGCGGGTCCTACGAGCAGTACTGC.

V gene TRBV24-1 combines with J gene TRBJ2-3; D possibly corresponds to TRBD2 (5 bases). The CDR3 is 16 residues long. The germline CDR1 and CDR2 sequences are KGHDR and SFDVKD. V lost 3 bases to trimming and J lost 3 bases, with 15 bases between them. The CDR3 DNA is TGTGCCACCAGTGATGTGGCGGGCTTTCCAACAGATACGCAGTATTTT. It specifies CATSDVAGFPTDTQYF.

The CDR3 DNA follows: TGCGCCAGCAGCTTGTACGAGGGCCTAGCGGGAGGTCAAGAGACCCAGTACTTC. This encodes CASSLYEGLAGGQETQYF. The gene calls are TRBV5-1 and TRBJ2-5; TRBD2 agrees at 11 bases. The CDR3 totals 18 residues. V was pared by 1 base and J by 2 bases, with 10 bases of the junction left unmatched. Germline V gene sequence: CDR1 SGHRS, CDR2 YFSETQ.

The CDR3 coding sequence is TGTGCCAGCAGTTACGGGGGGATTAATGAAAAACTGTTTTTT. Protein sequence: CASSYGGINEKLFF. The genes are TRBV6-5 and TRBJ1-4, with TRBD1 as a possible D gene (5 bases). Trimming cost V 2 bases and J 4 bases, with 8 bases left between them. In germline, CDR1 is MNHEY, CDR2 SVGAGI. The CDR3 has 14 amino acids.

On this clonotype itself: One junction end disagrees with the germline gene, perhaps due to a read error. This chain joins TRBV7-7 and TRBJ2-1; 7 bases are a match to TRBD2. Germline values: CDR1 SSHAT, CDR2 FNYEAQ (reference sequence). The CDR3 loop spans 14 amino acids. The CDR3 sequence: CASSPSPLADEQFF. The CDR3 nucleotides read TGTGCTAGCAGCCCTTCCCCGCTAGCGGATGAGCAGTTCTTC.

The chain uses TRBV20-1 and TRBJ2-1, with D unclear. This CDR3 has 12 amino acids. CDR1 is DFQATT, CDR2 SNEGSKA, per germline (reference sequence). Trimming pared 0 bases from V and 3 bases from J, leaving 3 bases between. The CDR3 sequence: CSAREGYNEQFF. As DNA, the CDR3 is TGCAGTGCTAGAGAGGGCTACAATGAGCAGTTCTTC.

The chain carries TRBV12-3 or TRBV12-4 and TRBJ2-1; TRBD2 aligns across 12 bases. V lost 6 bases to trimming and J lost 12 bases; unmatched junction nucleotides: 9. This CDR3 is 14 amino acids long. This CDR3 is CASSRLAGDRAQFF. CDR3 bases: TGTGCCAGCAGCAGACTAGCGGGAGACCGTGCGCAGTTCTTC.